This TCR beta chain was sequenced for a study of cytomegalovirus exposure and HLA in healthy donors. Study findings and constraints: Three chains tied to CMV proved CMV antigen-specific in vitro. Subsequent analysis found a tendency for first-cohort TCR clusters to co-occur within the 95 to 150 validation repertoires. Cytomegalovirus status, reportedly, was diagnosed with high specificity and sensitivity by the classifier. Listed as cytomegalovirus-associated were 150 or so TCR beta chains.

Concerning this clone: What it binds is not known.

The ends were cut back, 2 bases at V and 14 bases at J, with 22 bases in the middle. The CDR3 sequence is 16 residues long. Germline V gene data show CDR1 as SEHNR and CDR2 as FQNEAQ (reference sequence). The data were produced by immunoSEQ multiplex PCR, yet TCRdb's version contains in-frame clones alone and is incomplete. The sample holds 110,000 to 150,000 clones, about 90% seen once. This TCR derives from a woman aged 25-40 years in good health and CMV-seropositive. What was sequenced was PBMCs. V and J are TRBV7-9 and TRBJ1-6; TRBD1 is a possible D gene (6 bases). CDR3 residues: CASSLLAEGVRATLHF. CDR3 coding DNA: TGTGCCAGCAGCTTACTGGCCGAGGGGGTCCGAGCTACCCTCCACTTT.